The present T cell receptor (beta chain) was sequenced within a study of blood T cell repertoires in COVID-19. The overall study: Acute and convalescent COVID-19 samples came from the United States, Italy and Spain. T cells, B-cell-depleted T cells, or PBMCs provided the cDNA or gDNA that served as material.

Germline V gene lookup returns CDR1 MNHEY and CDR2 SMNVEV (reference sequence). The V end was cut by 6 bases, the J end by 4 bases, with 10 bases between. This CDR3 is built from 13 residues. The authors' processing: Estimation of nucleated cell counts was performed using reference gene primer amplification. The data were produced by immunoSEQ multiplex PCR, yet TCRdb's version contains in-frame clones alone and is incomplete. The V and J calls and clone size come from that table; D and trimming were worked out from the DNA. The sample lists under 300,000 clones, 88% occurring once. Material: peripheral blood. This chain uses TRBV27 with TRBJ1-5, with D maybe TRBD1 (5 bases). This receptor was taken from a woman between 25 and 40 years old with acute or convalescent COVID-19. The CDR3 nucleotides read TGTGCCAGCAGCCAGAACAGGAATCAGCCCCAGCATTTT. Protein: CASSQNRNQPQHF.